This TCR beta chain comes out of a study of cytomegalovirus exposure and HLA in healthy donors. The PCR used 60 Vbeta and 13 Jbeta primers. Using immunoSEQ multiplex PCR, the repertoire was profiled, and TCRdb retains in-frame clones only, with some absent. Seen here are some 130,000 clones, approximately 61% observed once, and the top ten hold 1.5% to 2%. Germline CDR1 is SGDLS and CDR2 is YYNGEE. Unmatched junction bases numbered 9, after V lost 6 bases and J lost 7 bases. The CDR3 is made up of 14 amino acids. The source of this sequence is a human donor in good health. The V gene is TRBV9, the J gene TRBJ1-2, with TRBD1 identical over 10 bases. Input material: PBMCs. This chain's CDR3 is CASTVSDRGLGYTF. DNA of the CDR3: TGTGCCAGCACCGTTAGCGACAGGGGGCTTGGCTACACCTTC.